This T cell receptor (beta chain) was captured by sequencing in a study of blood T cell repertoires in COVID-19. TCRdb's copy holds only in-frame clones and misses some; the assay was immunoSEQ multiplex PCR. The table has 220,000 or so clones, 65% to 85% seen once; the top ten hold around 3.1%. The sequenced material came from peripheral blood. The TCR comes from a woman aged 30 to 39 who had recovered from COVID-19.

Here the CDR3 reads CASSAPGTGNGYTF. The DNA of the CDR3 is TGTGCCAGCAGCGCTCCCGGGACAGGGAATGGCTACACCTTC. The V and J genes are TRBV9 and TRBJ1-2; the match to TRBD1 covers 9 bases. Trimming at V came to 3 bases and at J to 6 bases, leaving 6 bases not matched to a gene. The CDR3 spans 14 residues. Germline CDR1 SGDLS, CDR2 YYNGEE.